This T cell receptor beta chain was captured in a study of blood T cell repertoires in COVID-19. Across the whole study: Specimens from acute and convalescent COVID-19 originated in the United States, Italy and Spain. T cells, B-cell-depleted T cells, or PBMCs supplied cDNA or gDNA.

A Seattle source enrolled patients during active infection and followed them longitudinally. Trimming removed 5 bases at V and 4 bases at J, with 18 bases between. CDR1 is SGHVS and CDR2 is FQNEAQ in the germline V gene. The CDR3 length is 15 residues. As handled by the study authors: Nucleated cell counts were estimated from reference gene primer amplification. Sequencing used immunoSEQ multiplex PCR; TCRdb keeps in-frame clones, though not all of them. V and J calls plus clone size are reproduced from that table; the DNA served to infer D and trimming. The data contain 300,000 to 400,000 clones, approximately 87% of them singletons.

The specimen was peripheral blood. The source is a woman aged 45-59 years with COVID-19, enrolled during active disease. This chain joins TRBV7-8 and TRBJ2-7; no definite D call. The CDR3 nucleotides read TGTGCCAGCAGCCTTAGTTCGCCGCTATCATACGAGCAGTACTTC. It is translated as CASSLSSPLSYEQYF.